One sample yielded the 18 T cell receptor beta chains listed below, sequenced in a study of T-cell memory formation after mild COVID-19. TCRdb re-derived calls from the 5' RACE reads in MiXCR, one entry per CDR3 protein. The data hold under 300,000 distinct CDR3 sequences, with less than 9.5% observed a single time. Sequenced: PBMCs or a T cell subset sorted from them (not recorded which). The source is a man between 18 and 29 years old who had mild COVID-19 (a few samples of this study predate the infection). Cell type and time point are not known.

Many counts were recorded for this clonotype. The CDR3 loop is CASSYSIILAAYGYTF. CDR3 coding DNA: TGTGCCAGCAGTTACTCGATTATTCTGGCAGCCTATGGCTACACCTTC. The J gene is TRBJ1-2, the V gene TRBV6-5, with D hard to call. Germline CDR1 reads MNHEY; CDR2 reads SVGAGI. The V end lost 0 bases, the J end lost 4 bases, and 15 bases lay between the germline ends. The CDR3 runs to 16 residues.

CDR3 coding DNA: TGTGCCAGCAGCTTGGAGTATAAGGGACTCGAGCAGTACGTC. It specifies CASSLEYKGLEQYV. The V and J genes are TRBV5-6 and TRBJ2-7, with D perhaps matching TRBD2 (6 bases). CDR1 is SGHDT, CDR2 YYEEEE, per germline. There are 14 residues in the CDR3. V was trimmed by 0 bases and J by 6 bases, leaving 13 bases between them.

The chain has TRBV5-1 and TRBJ2-1; 9 nucleotides line up with TRBD2. The CDR3 loop spans 14 amino acids. Per germline, CDR1 SGHRS and CDR2 YFSETQ. V gave up 4 bases and J gave up 7 bases; unmatched junction bases: 6. CDR3 loop: CASSNPAGGNEQFF. The CDR3 bases are TGCGCCAGCAGCAACCCGGCGGGGGGGAATGAGCAGTTCTTC.

The chain carries TRBV6-5 and TRBJ2-3; TRBD2 is a possible D gene (5 bases). This CDR3 is built from 14 residues. The ends were cut back, 6 bases at V and 4 bases at J, with 14 bases in the middle. Germline CDR1 MNHEY, CDR2 SVGAGI. Here the CDR3 DNA reads TGTGCCAGCAGCCGCCGTGAGGGTGCAGATACGCAGTATTTT. This codes for CASSRREGADTQYF.

This clonotype was counted between two and nine times. The J gene is TRBJ1-6, the V gene TRBV12-3 or TRBV12-4; 8 positions agree with TRBD1. This CDR3 has 15 amino acids. Trimming cost V 1 base and J 10 bases; bases outside gene matches: 6. The CDR3 DNA reads as TGTGCCAGCAGTTTAGGACAGGGGTATCGGTCACCCCTCCACTTT. Protein product: CASSLGQGYRSPLHF.

The rearrangement joins TRBV20-1 to TRBJ2-3; TRBD1 matches at 11 bases. V was clipped by 3 bases and J by 3 bases; unmatched bases: 5. Germline V CDR1 and CDR2: DFQATT, SNEGSKA (reference sequence). This CDR3 contains 15 residues. The CDR3 region has the DNA TGCAGTGCTAGTACCGGGACAGGGGGAACAGATACGCAGTATTTT. This sequence encodes CSASTGTGGTDTQYF.

This chain links TRBV13 with TRBJ2-2; D remains unclear. Germline CDR1 is PRHDT and CDR2 is FYEKMQ (reference sequence). This CDR3 contains 17 residues. Between the trimmed V and J ends, which lost 6 bases and 3 bases, there was a span of 20 bases. The CDR3, as DNA: TGTGCCAGCAGATATAGTCTGGGCTCCGTGGACACCGGGGAGCTGTTTTTT. This sequence encodes CASRYSLGSVDTGELFF.

This chain links TRBV5-1 with TRBJ1-1, with D possibly being TRBD1 (6 bases). This CDR3 is built from 12 residues. Germline loops: CDR1 SGHRS, CDR2 YFSETQ. The V end was cut by 5 bases, the J end by 5 bases, with 10 bases between. The CDR3 reads CASRIQGTEAFF. The CDR3 nucleotides read TGCGCCAGCAGGATACAGGGTACTGAAGCTTTCTTT. Full variable domain (remainder filled in from reference TRBV5-1 and TRBJ1-1): KAGVTQTPRYLIKTRGQQVTLSCSPISGHRSVSWYQQTPGQGLQFLFEYFSETQRNKGNFPGRFSGRQFSNSRSEMNVSTLELGDSALYLCASRIQGTEAFFGQGTRLTVV.

V and J are TRBV5-1 and TRBJ2-2; 8 nucleotides agree with TRBD1. V gave up 4 bases and J gave up 0 bases; unmatched junction bases: 2. CDR3 size: 15 residues. Looked up from germline, CDR1 is SGHRS and CDR2 is YFSETQ. The CDR3, as DNA: TGCGCCAGCAGCAAGGACAGGGCGAACACCGGGGAGCTGTTTTTT. Protein product: CASSKDRANTGELFF. The whole variable domain, remainder taken from reference TRBV5-1 and TRBJ2-2, is KAGVTQTPRYLIKTRGQQVTLSCSPISGHRSVSWYQQTPGQGLQFLFEYFSETQRNKGNFPGRFSGRQFSNSRSEMNVSTLELGDSALYLCASSKDRANTGELFFGEGSRLTVL.

This clonotype was seen a few times. The J gene is TRBJ2-1, the V gene TRBV24-1; 7 bases are a match to TRBD2. CDR3 length equals 16 residues. V lost 4 bases to trimming and J lost 1 base; unmatched junction nucleotides: 6. The germline gives CDR1 KGHDR, CDR2 SFDVKD. For the CDR3, the DNA is TGTGCCACCAGTGACTATGCGGGGGTTTCCTACAATGAGCAGTTCTTC. It yields the protein CATSDYAGVSYNEQFF.

The chain recombines TRBV2 with TRBJ2-1, with 9 positions matching TRBD2. The CDR3 extends over 14 amino acids. Germline V gene lookup returns CDR1 SNHLY and CDR2 FYNNEI. With 5 bases clipped from V and 7 bases from J, the junction kept 6 bases outside the gene matches. This chain's CDR3 is CASSTSGLANEQFF. CDR3 nucleotide sequence: TGTGCCAGCAGTACCTCTGGACTAGCGAATGAGCAGTTCTTC.

This clonotype has a count of ten or more. CDR3 sequence reads: CASSQDPGRETQYF. CDR3 coding DNA: TGTGCCAGCAGCCAAGACCCGGGCCGAGAGACCCAGTACTTC. V and J are TRBV3-1 and TRBJ2-5; D is unresolved. The CDR3 has 14 amino acids. V lost 0 bases and J 4 bases, leaving 9 bases between the germline ends. The germline CDR1 and CDR2 sequences are LGHDT and YNNKEL (reference sequence).

This chain links TRBV10-3 with TRBJ2-1; 8 positions agree with TRBD2. Trimming cost V 4 bases and J 9 bases; bases outside gene matches: 2. The CDR3 length is 12 residues. Germline V gene data show CDR1 as ENHRY and CDR2 as SYGVKD. The CDR3 region has the DNA TGTGCCATCAGTGTGCGGGGGGCTGAGCAGTTCTTC. Its protein product is CAISVRGAEQFF.

This clonotype has more than one count but fewer than ten. The rearrangement joins TRBV19 to TRBJ1-5; D remains ambiguous. CDR1 is LNHDA, CDR2 SQIVND, per germline (reference sequence). Trimming removed 5 bases at V and 3 bases at J, with 8 bases between. The length of the CDR3 is 13 residues. CDR3 region: CASSLWFNQPQHF. DNA of the CDR3: TGTGCCAGTAGTTTGTGGTTCAATCAGCCCCAGCATTTT.

The sample holds a few counts of this clonotype. This rearrangement joins TRBV11-2 to TRBJ2-3, with 10 bases identical to TRBD2. Germline lookup yields CDR1 SGHAT and CDR2 FQNNGV. This CDR3 has 14 residues. Germline trimming cut 5 bases from V and 5 bases from J; bases unmatched to any gene: 4. The CDR3 loop is CASSVGTSVDTQYF. For the CDR3, the DNA is TGTGCCAGCAGCGTCGGGACTAGCGTAGATACGCAGTATTTT.

The rearrangement links TRBV28 to TRBJ2-7; unclear D gene. Germline V gene data show CDR1 as MDHEN and CDR2 as SYDVKM. Trimming removed 6 bases from V and 2 bases from J, with 11 bases in between. This CDR3 has 13 residues. CDR3 nucleotides: TGTGCCAGCAGAAAACCCGACACCTACGAGCAGTACGTC. It translates to CASRKPDTYEQYV.

The genes are TRBV25-1 and TRBJ2-3; 8 nucleotides match TRBD1. Germline V gene sequence: CDR1 MGHDK, CDR2 SYGVNS. The CDR3 covers 16 residues. V lost 1 base, J lost 1 base, and 4 bases stayed unmatched. The CDR3 nucleotides are TGTGCCAGCAGTGAATGGCCGGACAGGGGCACAGATACGCAGTATTTT. It codes for CASSEWPDRGTDTQYF.

This clonotype was detected a few times. This chain links TRBV5-1 with TRBJ2-2, with D perhaps matching TRBD2 (5 bases). The CDR3 loop spans 13 amino acids. From germline, CDR1 is SGHRS and CDR2 YFSETQ. The V and J ends lost 9 bases and 2 bases respectively, with 11 bases between them. Here the CDR3 reads CATRDYNTGELFF. The CDR3 nucleotides are TGCGCCACCCGAGACTATAACACCGGGGAGCTGTTTTTT.